This T cell receptor beta chain was recovered during a study of regulatory T cells in long-lasting Graves disease. Study-level background: Persistent Graves' disease required over 5 years of antithyroid drugs and positive TSH receptor antibodies.

Study-level findings and limits: The number of shared public clonotypes was higher in persistent patients (around 2,700) than new patients (over 900). The study found TRBV28, TRBJ1-2 and TRBJ2-5 favored in persistent disease.

On this clonotype itself: Antigen specificity is unknown.

Germline V gives CDR1 SGHRS, CDR2 YFSETQ. The V gene lost 0 bases and the J gene lost 9 bases, with 10 bases spanning the gap. The CDR3 length is 14 residues. Time point here: persistent/refractory GD, antithyroid drugs over 5 years with positive TRAb. PBMCs provided the RNA from which the TCR library was made. Into tubes containing EDTA, about 9.6 milliliters of peripheral blood were drawn. Combining iRepertoire HTBI primers with Arm-PCR of CDR3 regions, the authors built TCR beta libraries. One entry per CDR3 protein results from TCRdb running MiXCR on the multiplex PCR reads. This sample yields 430,000 or so distinct CDR3 sequences, of which 20% to 25% are seen a single time; 14% belongs to the top ten.

Source: peripheral blood mononuclear cells (PBMCs), taken when the disease was refractory, from a patient treated with antithyroid drugs. This chain uses TRBV5-1 with TRBJ1-6; perhaps TRBD1 as D (6 bases). The receptor's source is a female donor with Graves disease. The CDR3 here is CASSLDRDFSPLHF. In DNA, the CDR3 is TGCGCCAGCAGCTTGGACAGGGATTTTTCACCCCTCCACTTT.